The rows below give T cell receptor beta chains drawn from one sample of a study of T cell changes during pregnancy in multiple sclerosis. Using immunoSEQ multiplex PCR, the repertoire was profiled, and TCRdb retains in-frame clones only, with some absent. The sample consists of about 66,000 clones, about nine tenths of them appearing once. The sequencing used peripheral blood, collected in the third trimester of pregnancy. The source of these receptors is a female donor with multiple sclerosis, enrolled in a pregnancy study. Both conserved end residues are part of each CDR3. The D gene is left open where the match is weak. The size of a clone is reported for some rows only, either as once, few or many, or as a class for expanded clones.

abundance: -; v_gene: TRBV7-2; j_gene: TRBJ1-2; d_gene: -; CDR3aa: CASSTWGGTGSGGYTF; CDR3nt: TGTGCCAGCAGCACCTGGGGGGGGACCGGGAGCGGTGGCTACACCTTC
abundance: -; v_gene: TRBV10-3; j_gene: TRBJ2-7; d_gene: TRBD2; CDR3aa: CAIRGGGSGGEQYF; CDR3nt: TGTGCCATCAGGGGGGGAGGGTCTGGGGGCGAGCAGTACTTC
abundance: -; v_gene: TRBV6-5; j_gene: TRBJ2-1; d_gene: -; CDR3aa: CASRLPGLYNEQFF; CDR3nt: TGTGCCAGCAGGCTACCGGGACTGTACAATGAGCAGTTCTTC
abundance: -; v_gene: TRBV6-5; j_gene: TRBJ1-2; d_gene: -; CDR3aa: CASSYSAEDYGYTF; CDR3nt: TGTGCCAGCAGTTACTCTGCAGAAGACTATGGCTACACCTTC
abundance: -; v_gene: TRBV30; j_gene: TRBJ2-7; d_gene: TRBD2; CDR3aa: CAWSALTSGTGYEQYF; CDR3nt: TGTGCCTGGAGTGCCCTGACTAGCGGGACGGGCTACGAGCAGTACTTC
abundance: -; v_gene: TRBV10-1; j_gene: TRBJ2-5; d_gene: TRBD2; CDR3aa: CASAAGGPETQYF; CDR3nt: TGCGCCAGCGCAGCGGGAGGGCCCGAGACCCAGTACTTC
abundance: -; v_gene: TRBV19; j_gene: TRBJ1-5; d_gene: -; CDR3aa: CASRQGGGNQPQHF; CDR3nt: TGTGCCAGTAGGCAGGGAGGGGGGAATCAGCCCCAGCATTTT
abundance: -; v_gene: TRBV12-5; j_gene: TRBJ1-1; d_gene: TRBD1; CDR3aa: CASGSGQATEAFF; CDR3nt: TGTGCTAGTGGCTCAGGACAGGCCACTGAAGCTTTCTTT
abundance: -; v_gene: TRBV6-5; j_gene: TRBJ2-2; d_gene: TRBD1; CDR3aa: CASSLTGVDPTGELFF; CDR3nt: TGTGCCAGCAGTTTGACAGGGGTTGATCCCACCGGGGAGCTGTTTTTT
abundance: -; v_gene: TRBV29-1; j_gene: TRBJ2-3; d_gene: -; CDR3aa: CSVTGGTQYF; CDR3nt: TGCAGCGTTACCGGGGGTACGCAGTATTTT
abundance: -; v_gene: TRBV5-4; j_gene: TRBJ2-5; d_gene: TRBD1; CDR3aa: CASSLQGAQETQYF; CDR3nt: TGTGCCAGCAGCCTACAGGGGGCTCAAGAGACCCAGTACTTC
abundance: -; v_gene: TRBV5-4; j_gene: TRBJ2-1; d_gene: -; CDR3aa: CASSSQDHEQFF; CDR3nt: TGTGCCAGCAGCTCACAGGACCATGAGCAGTTCTTC
abundance: -; v_gene: TRBV9; j_gene: TRBJ2-3; d_gene: -; CDR3aa: CASTTLSSRTDTQYF; CDR3nt: TGTGCCAGCACCACCCTATCTAGCAGGACAGATACGCAGTATTTT
abundance: -; v_gene: TRBV5-6; j_gene: TRBJ1-4; d_gene: -; CDR3aa: CASSEDSLGGEKLFF; CDR3nt: TGTGCCAGCAGTGAAGACAGCCTGGGTGGTGAAAAACTGTTTTTT
abundance: -; v_gene: TRBV5-1; j_gene: TRBJ1-3; d_gene: TRBD1; CDR3aa: CASSSQGAAGNTIYF; CDR3nt: TGCGCCAGCAGCTCCCAGGGGGCAGCTGGAAACACCATATATTTT
abundance: -; v_gene: TRBV25-1; j_gene: TRBJ2-7; d_gene: -; CDR3aa: CASPGHRFSYEQYF; CDR3nt: TGTGCCAGCCCGGGACACCGATTCTCCTACGAGCAGTACTTC
abundance: -; v_gene: TRBV19; j_gene: TRBJ2-7; d_gene: TRBD1; CDR3aa: CASSMVGTGYYEQYF; CDR3nt: TGTGCCAGTAGTATGGTCGGGACAGGGTACTACGAGCAGTACTTC
abundance: few; v_gene: TRBV7-2; j_gene: TRBJ1-3; d_gene: -; CDR3aa: CASSSPHGGSGNTIYF; CDR3nt: TGTGCCAGCAGCTCCCCCCACGGGGGATCCGGAAACACCATATATTTT
abundance: few; v_gene: TRBV27; j_gene: TRBJ1-1; d_gene: -; CDR3aa: CASSLSAGMNTEAFF; CDR3nt: TGTGCCAGCAGTTTATCGGCAGGGATGAACACTGAAGCTTTCTTT
abundance: -; v_gene: TRBV7-2; j_gene: TRBJ1-1; d_gene: -; CDR3aa: CASSLGQNTEAFF; CDR3nt: TGTGCCAGCAGCTTAGGTCAGAACACTGAAGCTTTCTTT
abundance: -; v_gene: TRBV14; j_gene: TRBJ1-1; d_gene: -; CDR3aa: CASSQDLASTTEAFF; CDR3nt: TGTGCCAGCAGCCAAGATTTAGCCAGTACTACTGAAGCTTTCTTT
abundance: -; v_gene: TRBV29-1; j_gene: TRBJ1-1; d_gene: -; CDR3aa: CSVHMGHQNTEAFF; CDR3nt: TGCAGCGTCCACATGGGACATCAGAACACTGAAGCTTTCTTT
abundance: -; v_gene: TRBV6-1; j_gene: TRBJ1-4; d_gene: -; CDR3aa: CASSEAWGGNEKLFF; CDR3nt: TGTGCCAGCAGTGAAGCGTGGGGGGGGAATGAAAAACTGTTTTTT
abundance: medium-sized; v_gene: TRBV7-8; j_gene: TRBJ2-1; d_gene: TRBD2; CDR3aa: CASSLPEAGDGYNEQFF; CDR3nt: TGTGCCAGCAGCTTACCCGAAGCGGGAGACGGTTACAATGAGCAGTTCTTC
abundance: once; v_gene: TRBV5-4; j_gene: TRBJ1-4; d_gene: TRBD1; CDR3aa: CASSLGQGSTNEKLFF; CDR3nt: TGTGCCAGCAGCTTAGGACAGGGGTCAACTAATGAAAAACTGTTTTTT
abundance: -; v_gene: TRBV5-1; j_gene: TRBJ1-1; d_gene: TRBD1; CDR3aa: CASSQNVGDRHTEAFF; CDR3nt: TGCGCCAGCAGTCAAAACGTCGGGGACAGACACACTGAAGCTTTCTTT
abundance: -; v_gene: TRBV18; j_gene: TRBJ1-1; d_gene: -; CDR3aa: CASSPRVGDDMNTEAFF; CDR3nt: TGTGCCAGCTCACCACGAGTAGGCGACGACATGAACACTGAAGCTTTCTTT
abundance: once; v_gene: TRBV4-1; j_gene: TRBJ2-1; d_gene: -; CDR3aa: CASSQVNEQFF; CDR3nt: TGCGCCAGCAGCCAAGTAAATGAGCAGTTCTTC
abundance: -; v_gene: TRBV15; j_gene: TRBJ2-7; d_gene: -; CDR3aa: CATSQQGTYEQYF; CDR3nt: TGTGCCACCAGCCAACAGGGCACCTACGAGCAGTACTTC
abundance: -; v_gene: TRBV27; j_gene: TRBJ2-1; d_gene: TRBD2; CDR3aa: CASLSSLAGFSYNEQFF; CDR3nt: TGTGCCAGCCTGTCTTCGCTAGCGGGGTTCTCCTACAATGAGCAGTTCTTC
abundance: -; v_gene: TRBV7-3; j_gene: TRBJ1-2; d_gene: TRBD1; CDR3aa: CASSLGQGASYGYTF; CDR3nt: TGTGCCAGCAGCTTAGGACAGGGTGCGTCCTATGGCTACACCTTC
abundance: -; v_gene: TRBV6-6; j_gene: TRBJ1-5; d_gene: -; CDR3aa: CASSYGGGNGNQPQHF; CDR3nt: TGTGCCAGCAGTTACGGTGGCGGGAATGGCAATCAGCCCCAGCATTTT
abundance: -; v_gene: TRBV7-2; j_gene: TRBJ2-7; d_gene: -; CDR3aa: CASSFINSRGEQYF; CDR3nt: TGTGCCAGCAGCTTCATAAACAGCCGTGGCGAGCAGTACTTC
abundance: -; v_gene: TRBV5-8; j_gene: TRBJ2-7; d_gene: TRBD1; CDR3aa: CASSSGTGSSYEQYF; CDR3nt: TGTGCCAGCAGTTCCGGGACAGGGTCCTCCTACGAGCAGTACTTC
abundance: -; v_gene: TRBV25-1; j_gene: TRBJ2-5; d_gene: -; CDR3aa: CASSESNQETQYF; CDR3nt: TGTGCCAGCAGTGAGTCCAACCAAGAGACCCAGTACTTC
abundance: -; v_gene: TRBV5-1; j_gene: TRBJ2-3; d_gene: TRBD2; CDR3aa: CASSLLWTSGSISTDTQYF; CDR3nt: TGCGCCAGCAGCTTGTTATGGACTAGCGGGAGCATTAGCACAGATACGCAGTATTTT
abundance: -; v_gene: TRBV4-1; j_gene: TRBJ1-2; d_gene: TRBD1; CDR3aa: CASSHPDRGVDTNYGYTF; CDR3nt: TGCGCCAGCAGCCATCCTGACAGGGGGGTCGATACTAACTATGGCTACACCTTC
abundance: -; v_gene: TRBV11-2; j_gene: TRBJ1-1; d_gene: TRBD1; CDR3aa: CASSFQGQGAFF; CDR3nt: TGTGCCAGCAGCTTCCAAGGACAGGGGGCTTTCTTT
abundance: -; v_gene: TRBV5-4; j_gene: TRBJ1-2; d_gene: TRBD1; CDR3aa: CASSPDRGYGYTF; CDR3nt: TGTGCCAGCAGCCCGGACAGGGGCTATGGCTACACCTTC
abundance: once; v_gene: TRBV5-1; j_gene: TRBJ2-5; d_gene: TRBD2; CDR3aa: CASSLIGTRTLKETQYF; CDR3nt: TGCGCCAGCAGCTTGATAGGGACTAGGACGCTCAAAGAGACCCAGTACTTC
abundance: -; v_gene: TRBV7-2; j_gene: TRBJ2-7; d_gene: TRBD2; CDR3aa: CASSLSGGAGVLEQYF; CDR3nt: TGTGCCAGCAGCTTAAGCGGCGGAGCGGGAGTCCTCGAGCAGTACTTC
abundance: -; v_gene: TRBV6-1; j_gene: TRBJ2-3; d_gene: -; CDR3aa: CASSPNRGTDTQYF; CDR3nt: TGTGCCAGCAGTCCCAACCGGGGCACAGATACGCAGTATTTT
abundance: -; v_gene: TRBV7-3; j_gene: TRBJ2-3; d_gene: TRBD2; CDR3aa: CASSPLAGVTDTQYF; CDR3nt: TGTGCCAGCAGTCCACTAGCGGGGGTCACAGATACGCAGTATTTT
abundance: -; v_gene: TRBV29-1; j_gene: TRBJ2-1; d_gene: -; CDR3aa: CSVEDLKYGILTKTGLDYGVFF; CDR3nt: TGCAGCGTTGAAGATCTGAAGTATGGGATCCTCACAAAAACAGGGTTGGATTATGGGGTGTTCTTC
abundance: -; v_gene: TRBV27; j_gene: TRBJ2-3; d_gene: TRBD2; CDR3aa: CASRLAGGPRDTQYF; CDR3nt: TGTGCCAGCAGACTAGCGGGAGGGCCGAGGGATACGCAGTATTTT
abundance: -; v_gene: TRBV6-5; j_gene: TRBJ1-5; d_gene: TRBD1; CDR3aa: CASSPGQGNQPQHF; CDR3nt: TGTGCCAGCAGTCCAGGACAGGGCAATCAGCCCCAGCATTTT
abundance: -; v_gene: TRBV29-1; j_gene: TRBJ2-7; d_gene: TRBD1; CDR3aa: CSARTGGRYEQYF; CDR3nt: TGCAGCGCCCGGACAGGGGGCCGGTACGAGCAGTACTTC
abundance: -; v_gene: TRBV19; j_gene: TRBJ1-6; d_gene: -; CDR3aa: CASSREQKGDSPLHF; CDR3nt: TGTGCCAGTAGTCGGGAGCAAAAGGGAGATTCACCCCTCCACTTT
abundance: -; v_gene: TRBV28; j_gene: TRBJ1-5; d_gene: -; CDR3aa: CASSPGLVAPQHF; CDR3nt: TGTGCCAGCAGCCCGGGTCTAGTTGCGCCCCAGCATTTT